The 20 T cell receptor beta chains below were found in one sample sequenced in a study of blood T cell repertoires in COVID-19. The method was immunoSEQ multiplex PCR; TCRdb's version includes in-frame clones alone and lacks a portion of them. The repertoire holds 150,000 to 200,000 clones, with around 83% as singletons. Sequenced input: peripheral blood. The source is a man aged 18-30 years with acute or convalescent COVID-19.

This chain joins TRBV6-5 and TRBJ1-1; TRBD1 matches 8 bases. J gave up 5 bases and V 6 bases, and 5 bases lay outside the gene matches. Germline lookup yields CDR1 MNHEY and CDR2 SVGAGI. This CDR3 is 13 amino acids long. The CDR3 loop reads CASSSQGGTEAFF. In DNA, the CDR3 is TGTGCCAGCAGCTCACAGGGGGGAACTGAAGCTTTCTTT.

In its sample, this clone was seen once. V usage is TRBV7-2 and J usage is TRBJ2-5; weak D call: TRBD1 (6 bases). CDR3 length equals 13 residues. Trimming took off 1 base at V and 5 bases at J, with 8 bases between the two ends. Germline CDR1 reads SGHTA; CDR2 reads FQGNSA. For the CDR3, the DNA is TGTGCCAGCAGCTTAGTAACAGGGGAGACCCAGTACTTC. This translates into CASSLVTGETQYF.

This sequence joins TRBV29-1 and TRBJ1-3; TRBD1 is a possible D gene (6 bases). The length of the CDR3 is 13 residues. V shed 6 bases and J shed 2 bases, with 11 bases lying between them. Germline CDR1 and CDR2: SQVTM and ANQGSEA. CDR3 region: CSVSGVAGNTIYF. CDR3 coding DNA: TGCAGCGTCTCAGGGGTCGCTGGAAACACCATATATTTT.

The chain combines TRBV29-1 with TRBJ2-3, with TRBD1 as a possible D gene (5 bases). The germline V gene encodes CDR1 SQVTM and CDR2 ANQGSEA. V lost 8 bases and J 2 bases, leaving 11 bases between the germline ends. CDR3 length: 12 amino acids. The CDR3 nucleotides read TGCAGCACCAGACAGAACACAGATACGCAGTATTTT. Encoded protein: CSTRQNTDTQYF.

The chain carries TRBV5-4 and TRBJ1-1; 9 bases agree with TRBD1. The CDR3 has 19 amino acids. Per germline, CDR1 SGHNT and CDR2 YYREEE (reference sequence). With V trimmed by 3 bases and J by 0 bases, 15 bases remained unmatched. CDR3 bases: TGTGCCAGCAGCTCCCCTGACAGGGGGAGCTCCAACTTGAACACTGAAGCTTTCTTT. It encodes CASSSPDRGSSNLNTEAFF. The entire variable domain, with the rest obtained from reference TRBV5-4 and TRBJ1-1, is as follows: ETGVTQSPTHLIKTRGQQVTLRCSSQSGHNTVSWYQQALGQGPQFIFQYYREEENGRGNFPPRFSGLQFPNYSSELNVNALELDDSALYLCASSSPDRGSSNLNTEAFFGQGTRLTVV.

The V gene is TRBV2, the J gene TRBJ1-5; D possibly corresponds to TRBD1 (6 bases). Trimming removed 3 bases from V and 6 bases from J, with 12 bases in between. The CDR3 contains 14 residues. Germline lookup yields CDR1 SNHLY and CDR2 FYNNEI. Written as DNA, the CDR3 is TGTGCCAGCAGTGATCAAACAGGGATTCAGCCCCAGCATTTT. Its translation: CASSDQTGIQPQHF.

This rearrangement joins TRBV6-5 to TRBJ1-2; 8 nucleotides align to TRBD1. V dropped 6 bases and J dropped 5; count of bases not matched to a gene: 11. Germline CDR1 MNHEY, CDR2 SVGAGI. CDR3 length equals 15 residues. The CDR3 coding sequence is TGTGCCAGCAGGCCAGGGACAGGAACACCGTATGGCTACACCTTC. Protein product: CASRPGTGTPYGYTF.

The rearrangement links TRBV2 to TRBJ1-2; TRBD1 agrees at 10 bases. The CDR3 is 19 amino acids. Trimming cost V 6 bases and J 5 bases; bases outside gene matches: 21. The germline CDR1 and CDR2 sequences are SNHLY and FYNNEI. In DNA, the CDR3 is TGTGCCAGCAGACCCAAAACCTTCGGACAGGGGGATTTCAGTTATGGCTACACCTTC. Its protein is CASRPKTFGQGDFSYGYTF.

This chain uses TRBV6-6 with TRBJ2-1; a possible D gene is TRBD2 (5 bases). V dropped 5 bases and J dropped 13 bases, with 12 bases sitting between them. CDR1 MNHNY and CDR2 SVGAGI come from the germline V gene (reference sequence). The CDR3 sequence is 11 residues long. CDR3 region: CASSLGLDQFF. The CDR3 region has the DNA TGTGCCAGCAGTCTTGGACTCGATCAGTTCTTC.

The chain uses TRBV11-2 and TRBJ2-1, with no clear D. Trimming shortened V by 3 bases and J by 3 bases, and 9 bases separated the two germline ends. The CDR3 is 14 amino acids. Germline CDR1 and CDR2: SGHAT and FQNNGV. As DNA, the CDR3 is TGTGCCAGCAGCTTGGCGGCTATCTACAATGAGCAGTTCTTC. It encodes CASSLAAIYNEQFF. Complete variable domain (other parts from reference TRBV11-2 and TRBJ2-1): EAGVAQSPRYKIIEKRQSVAFWCNPISGHATLYWYQQILGQGPKLLIQFQNNGVVDDSQLPKDRFSAERLKGVDSTLKIQPAKLEDSAVYLCASSLAAIYNEQFFGPGTRLTVL.

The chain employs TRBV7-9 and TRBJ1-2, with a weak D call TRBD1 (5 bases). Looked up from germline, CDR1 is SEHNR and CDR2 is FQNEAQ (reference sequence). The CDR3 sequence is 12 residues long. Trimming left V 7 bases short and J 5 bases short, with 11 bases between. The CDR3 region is CASNAGGYGYTF. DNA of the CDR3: TGTGCCAGCAACGCTGGGGGGTATGGCTACACCTTC.

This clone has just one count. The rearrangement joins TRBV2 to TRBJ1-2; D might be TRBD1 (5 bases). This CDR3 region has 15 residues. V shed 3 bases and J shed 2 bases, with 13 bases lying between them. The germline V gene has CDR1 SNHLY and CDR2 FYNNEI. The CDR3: CASSERRGVNYGYTF. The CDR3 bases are TGTGCCAGCAGTGAGCGGAGGGGAGTAAACTATGGCTACACCTTC.

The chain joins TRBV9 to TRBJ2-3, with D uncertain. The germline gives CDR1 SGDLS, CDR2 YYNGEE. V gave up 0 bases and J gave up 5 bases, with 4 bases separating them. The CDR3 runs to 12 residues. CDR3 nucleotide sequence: TGTGCCAGCAGCGTAGGCGGAGATACGCAGTATTTT. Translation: CASSVGGDTQYF.

For the CDR3, the DNA is TGTGCCAGCAGTCCCCTACAGAGTTATAATTCACCCCTCCACTTT. Translating gives CASSPLQSYNSPLHF. The chain carries TRBV28 and TRBJ1-6; no clear D. The CDR3 length is 15 residues. Trimming left V 5 bases short and J 4 bases short, with 12 bases between. Germline CDR1 reads MDHEN; CDR2 reads SYDVKM.

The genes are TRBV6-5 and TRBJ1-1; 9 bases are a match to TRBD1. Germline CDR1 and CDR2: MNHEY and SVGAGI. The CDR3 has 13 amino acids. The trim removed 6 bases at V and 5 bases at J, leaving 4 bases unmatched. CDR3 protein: CASRWTGVTEAFF. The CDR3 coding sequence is TGTGCCAGCAGATGGACAGGGGTTACTGAAGCTTTCTTT.

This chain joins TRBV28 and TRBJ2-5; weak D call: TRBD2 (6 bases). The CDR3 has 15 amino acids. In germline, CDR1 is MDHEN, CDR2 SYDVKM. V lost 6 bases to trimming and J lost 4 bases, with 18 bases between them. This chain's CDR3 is CASRAPTGGLETQYF. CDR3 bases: TGTGCCAGCAGGGCCCCAACAGGAGGGCTAGAGACCCAGTACTTC.

CDR3 amino acids: CASNVGGMGEQYF. The CDR3 bases are TGTGCCAGCAATGTAGGCGGGATGGGGGAGCAGTACTTC. The chain recombines TRBV25-1 with TRBJ2-7; D is possibly TRBD2 (6 bases). The ends were cut back, 7 bases at V and 7 bases at J, with 17 bases in the middle. The CDR3 extends over 13 amino acids. Germline-derived CDR1 and CDR2 are MGHDK and SYGVNS.

CDR3 residues: CASSWGQYSYEQYF. Here the CDR3 DNA reads TGTGCCAGCAGTTGGGGACAGTACTCCTACGAGCAGTACTTC. The chain carries TRBV6-5 and TRBJ2-7; 7 bases agree with TRBD1. The CDR3 has 14 amino acids. Trimming at V came to 4 bases and at J to 0 bases, leaving 3 bases not matched to a gene. CDR1 and CDR2 (germline): MNHEY, SVGAGI.

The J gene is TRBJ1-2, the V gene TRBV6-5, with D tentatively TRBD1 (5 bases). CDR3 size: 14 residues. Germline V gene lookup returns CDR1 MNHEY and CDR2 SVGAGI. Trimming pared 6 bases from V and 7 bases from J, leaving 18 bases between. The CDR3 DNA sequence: TGTGCCAGCAGGCTTGGGGGGAGGGGTAGTGGCTACACCTTC. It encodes CASRLGGRGSGYTF.

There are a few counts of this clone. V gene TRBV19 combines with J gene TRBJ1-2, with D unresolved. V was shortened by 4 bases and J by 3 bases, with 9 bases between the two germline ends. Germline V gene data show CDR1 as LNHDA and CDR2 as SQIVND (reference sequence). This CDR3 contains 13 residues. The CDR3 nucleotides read TGTGCCAGTAGTAGTGCTGGCTACTATGGCTACACCTTC. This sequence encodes CASSSAGYYGYTF.